These T cell receptor beta chains were read from a single sample in a study of graft-versus-host responses after intestinal transplantation. Produced via immunoSEQ multiplex PCR; TCRdb's table is partial and in-frame only. The sample includes roughly 90,000 clones, about 85% of them seen just once. No cognate antigen is known for these TCRs. Sequenced here: unstimulated CD4+ T cells sorted from spleen or lymph node cells, sampled before transplant. Receptors were obtained from a human donor who was the organ donor for an intestinal transplant. The CDR3 runs from the conserved cysteine through the conserved F or W.

TRBV5-4,14,CASSDIDYTGELFF
TRBV2,12,CARAGTGETQYF
TRBV7-2,14,CASSLMRHNQPQHF
TRBV23-1,15,CASSQEGTRHCEQYF
TRBV5-8,18,CASSPAPGQGASGYEQYF
TRBV15,13,CATSRGGAETQYF
TRBV6-1,12,CASSDRLHEQFF
TRBV7-2,14,CASSARQTNYGYTF
TRBV5-5,17,CASSLGHGGSPYNEQFF
TRBV5-1,13,CASSPGRSYGYTF
TRBV7-3,15,CASSLGLADYNEQFF
TRBV7-6,16,CASSPQLAGGSWEQYF
TRBV11-2,17,CASSLVLTSGGLNEQFF
TRBV18,14,CASSQGIYNSPLHF
TRBV11-3,13,CASSRGTNEKLFF
TRBV30,13,CAWGIKGSTEAFF
TRBV9,12,CASSVVNGELFF
TRBV6-1,15,CASSAPGQYFGEQFF
TRBV14,14,CASSHRQLTDTQYF
TRBV28,12,CASRSNSYEQYF
TRBV28,16,CASSFGGRVAKNIQYF
TRBV19,13,CASSIEEGYGYTF
TRBV27,17,CASEYLPRRGTSDTQYF
TRBV5-1,15,CASSTGLQGGTEAFF
TRBV5-1,16,CASRPASGKERQPQHF
TRBV7-6,14,CASNLAPSTGELFF
TRBV2,14,CASSEKGRGYEQYF
TRBV11-2,18,CASSLAHRQRVSYNEQFF
TRBV2,13,CATHEGGSRAAFF
TRBV6-4,14,CASSAELNTGELFF
TRBV5-1,16,CASSWLAGALGNEQFF